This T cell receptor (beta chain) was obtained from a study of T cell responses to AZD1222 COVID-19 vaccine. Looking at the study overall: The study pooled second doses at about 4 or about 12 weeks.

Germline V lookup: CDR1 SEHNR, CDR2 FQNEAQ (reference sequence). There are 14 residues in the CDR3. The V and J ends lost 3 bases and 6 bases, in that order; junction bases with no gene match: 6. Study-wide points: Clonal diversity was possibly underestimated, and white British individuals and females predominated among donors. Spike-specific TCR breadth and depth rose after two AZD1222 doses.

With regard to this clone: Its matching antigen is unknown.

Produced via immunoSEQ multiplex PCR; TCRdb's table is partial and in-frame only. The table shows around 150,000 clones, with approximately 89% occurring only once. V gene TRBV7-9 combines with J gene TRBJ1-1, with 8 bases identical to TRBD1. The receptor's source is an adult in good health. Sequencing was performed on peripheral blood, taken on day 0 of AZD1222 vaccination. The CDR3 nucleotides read TGTGCCAGCAGCTTTGCAGGGGGCAGGGCTGAAGCTTTCTTT. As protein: CASSFAGGRAEAFF.